This passage covers 28 T cell receptor beta chains from one sample sequenced in a study of T cells in women clearing cervical HPV infection. The repertoire was sequenced with immunoSEQ multiplex PCR; TCRdb's copy has only in-frame clones and lacks some. This table lists some 24,000 clones. Material for sequencing was blood buffy coat. Receptor source: a woman aged 18-69 years with a cervical HPV16 infection that either progressed to CIN3+ or cleared (not recorded which).

Notes on this clone: The CDR3 end is not reached by the read, which stops 3 residues before it; the germline J gene fills it in. This rearrangement joins TRBV5-1 to TRBJ2-3; D is uncertain. V lost 0 bases and J lost 2, with 13 bases in between. The germline CDR1 and CDR2 sequences are SGHRS and YFSETQ. The CDR3 runs 16 residues. CDR3 bases read: TGCGCCAGCAGCTTGGCTCTACAGACCCTCACAGATACG. This sequence encodes CASSLALQTLTDT. The whole CDR3 reads CASSLALQTLTDTQYF.

With respect to this clone: Sequencing ends 3 residues short of the CDR3 end; the germline J gene provides the rest. The genes are TRBV7-2 and TRBJ2-2, with TRBD2 matching over 7 bases. The CDR3 is made up of 15 amino acids. Germline CDR1 reads SGHTA; CDR2 reads FQGNSA. The CDR3 protein is CASSPDGGTNEKLFF. CDR3 DNA (partial): TGTGCCAGCAGTCCGGACGGGGGGACTAATGAAAAG. The whole variable domain, remainder taken from reference TRBV7-2 and TRBJ2-2, is GAGVSQSPSNKVTEKGKDVELRCDPISGHTALYWYRQSLGQGLEFLIYFQGNSAPDKSGLPSDRFSAERTGGSVSTLTIQRTQQEDSAVYLCASSPDGGTNEKLFFGEGSRLTVL.

As regards this clone: Read data end 3 residues before the CDR3 end; the end is taken from the germline J gene. V is TRBV20-1 and J is TRBJ2-3; 8 positions match TRBD2. The V and J ends lost 5 bases and 1 base, in that order; junction bases with no gene match: 2. Germline V gene lookup returns CDR1 DFQATT and CDR2 SNEGSKA (reference sequence). The CDR3 is 13 residues long. Here the CDR3 reads CSAQAGGTDTQYF. The CDR3 DNA, read in part, is TGCAGTGCTCAAGCGGGGGGCACAGATACG.

Regarding this clone: The sequenced fragment ends 3 residues before the CDR3 boundary, so the rest is inferred from the germline J gene. The V and J genes are TRBV18 and TRBJ2-7, with D perhaps being TRBD1 or TRBD2 (5 bases each). Germline CDR1 reads KGHSH; CDR2 reads LQKENI. V was trimmed by 3 bases and J by 2 bases, leaving 17 bases between them. CDR3 length: 16 residues. CDR3 residues: CASSPRGAANPYEQYF. The covered CDR3 bases are TGTGCCAGCTCACCCAGAGGGGCAGCGAACCCCTACGAG.

For this clone: The CDR3 end falls 3 residues outside the read, so it is completed with the germline J gene. This chain links TRBV20-1 with TRBJ2-1, with 9 nucleotides matching TRBD2. The CDR3 is 14 residues long. Germline CDR1 is DFQATT and CDR2 is SNEGSKA (reference sequence). The V gene end was trimmed by 5 bases and the J gene end by 7 bases; junction bases not matched to a gene: 9. Incomplete CDR3 DNA: TGCAGTGCTGGGGGGACTAGCTTCGGGAATGAG. The encoded protein is CSAGGTSFGNE. The whole CDR3 protein reads CSAGGTSFGNEQFF.

A note on this clone: Read sequence stops 3 residues before the CDR3 end, and the germline J gene provides the missing end. The V gene is TRBV7-8, the J gene TRBJ1-5; TRBD1 agrees at 10 bases. Germline V lookup: CDR1 SGHVS, CDR2 FQNEAQ. With 5 bases clipped from V and 6 bases from J, the junction kept 4 bases outside the gene matches. The CDR3 covers 14 residues. The CDR3 bases that were read are TGTGCCAGCAGCCTGGGACAGGGGATTCAGCCC. It codes for CASSLGQGIQP. The entire CDR3 sequence reads CASSLGQGIQPQHF.

Comments on this clone: The read ends 3 residues early relative to the CDR3; the germline J gene fills the gap. V usage is TRBV5-1 and J usage is TRBJ2-3, with 7 nucleotides matching TRBD2. This CDR3 spans 13 amino acids. Germline CDR1 SGHRS, CDR2 YFSETQ. The CDR3 region is CASRREYQETQYF. The part of the CDR3 DNA that was read is TGCGCCAGCAGGCGGGAGTACCAAGAGACG.

A word on this clone: The CDR3 is cut off 3 residues early in the read; its end comes from the germline J gene. The V and J genes are TRBV19 and TRBJ2-1; a weak D match, TRBD1 (5 bases). CDR3 length: 13 residues. V was cut by 7 bases and J by 7 bases, with 14 bases left in between. Germline loops: CDR1 LNHDA, CDR2 SQIVND (reference sequence). This CDR3 is CASKDRQGNEQFF. CDR3 DNA (partial): TGTGCCAGTAAGGACCGCCAGGGTAATGAG. The full variable domain, completed using reference TRBV19 and TRBJ2-1, is DGGITQSPKYLFRKEGQNVTLSCEQNLNHDAMYWYRQDPGQGLRLIYYSQIVNDFQKGDIAEGYSVSREKKESFPLTVTSAQKNPTAFYLCASKDRQGNEQFFGPGTRLTVL.

As regards this clone: Sequencing ends 3 residues short of the CDR3 end; the germline J gene provides the rest. The chain has TRBV24-1 and TRBJ2-7, with D perhaps TRBD1 or TRBD2 (6 bases each). V lost 3 bases and J 6 bases, leaving 23 bases between the germline ends. Germline loops: CDR1 KGHDR, CDR2 SFDVKD. The CDR3 has 17 amino acids. This CDR3 is CATSDNNGGTSHLEQYF. Incomplete CDR3 DNA: TGTGCCACCAGTGATAATAACGGCGGGACATCTCATCTCGAG.

Comments on this clone: One end of the junction varies from germline; a read error may be responsible. The read stops 3 residues short of the end of the CDR3; the missing end is completed from the germline J gene. The genes are TRBV6-8 and TRBJ2-3; TRBD2 is a possible D gene (5 bases). The CDR3 covers 15 residues. In germline, CDR1 is MNHGY, CDR2 SAAAGT. The CDR3 bases that were read are TGTGCCAGCACCCAAGGTTCGGCTAGCAGAGATACG. Its translation is CASTQGSASRDT. In full, the CDR3 is CASTQGSASRDTQYF.

Comments on this clone: The read halts 3 residues ahead of the CDR3 end, with the missing end drawn from the germline J gene. This chain connects TRBV12-5 to TRBJ2-3; 8 bases fit TRBD2. The junction had 5 bases not matched to a gene; V was cut back by 8 bases and J by 4 bases. The CDR3 consists of 13 residues. Germline assignment: CDR1 LGHNT and CDR2 FRNRAP. The CDR3 spells CASSGSGADTQYF. The part of the CDR3 DNA that was read is TGTGCTAGTAGCGGGAGTGGGGCAGATACG.

Note on this clone: The read halts 3 residues ahead of the CDR3 end, with the missing end drawn from the germline J gene. The chain uses TRBV10-3 and TRBJ2-1; 9 bases map to TRBD2. The ends lost 2 bases at V and 7 bases at J; junction bases unmatched: 9. CDR1 and CDR2 from the germline V gene are ENHRY and SYGVKD. The CDR3 length is 16 residues. The CDR3 spells CAISEGGRALRNEQFF. The CDR3 bases that were read are TGTGCCATCAGTGAGGGCGGGAGGGCCCTCAGAAATGAG.

Concerning this clone: The read terminates 3 residues before the CDR3 end, so the remaining end is supplied by the germline J gene. V gene TRBV20-1 combines with J gene TRBJ2-7, with D possibly being TRBD1 (5 bases). Trimming left V 2 bases short and J 0 bases short, with 11 bases between. This CDR3 has 14 amino acids. Germline-derived CDR1 and CDR2 are DFQATT and SNEGSKA (reference sequence). The covered CDR3 bases are TGCAGTGCTAGAAGGGGCCAGCGCTCCTACGAG. It codes for CSARRGQRSYE. The CDR3 in its entirety is CSARRGQRSYEQYF.

Note on this clone: The read gets to within 3 residues of the CDR3 end, and the germline J gene fills in the rest. The J gene is TRBJ2-2, the V gene TRBV7-9; TRBD1 or TRBD2 may be the D gene (7 bases each). The CDR3 runs 15 residues. With 5 bases removed from V and 3 bases from J, the gap between germline ends came to 13 bases. Germline V gene lookup returns CDR1 SEHNR and CDR2 FQNEAQ (reference sequence). Incomplete CDR3 DNA: TGTGCCAGCAGCCCAGGGAGGGGGCACACCGGGGAG. It codes for CASSPGRGHTGE. The complete CDR3 protein is CASSPGRGHTGELFF.

Notes on this clone: The read stops 3 residues short of the end of the CDR3; the missing end is completed from the germline J gene. The V gene is TRBV11-2, the J gene TRBJ1-1; tentative D call: TRBD1 (5 bases). V was pared by 8 bases and J by 3 bases, with 16 bases between. The CDR3 extends over 14 amino acids. CDR1 and CDR2 (germline): SGHAT, FQNNGV. The CDR3 spells CASGGWSGYTEAFF. Incomplete CDR3 DNA: TGTGCCAGCGGGGGGTGGAGTGGGTACACTGAA.

On this clone itself: The read comes to an end 3 residues before the CDR3 does, leaving the germline J gene to fill in the end. The chain uses TRBV6-8 and TRBJ2-7, with 8 bases fitting TRBD1. V lost 6 bases, J lost 0 bases, and 7 bases stayed unmatched. The CDR3 consists of 15 residues. Germline V gene data show CDR1 as MNHGY and CDR2 as SAAAGT. The CDR3 here is CASRLTGTGSYEQYF. The part of the CDR3 DNA that was read is TGTGCCAGCAGACTAACCGGGACAGGCTCCTACGAG.

Regarding this clone: With the read ending 3 residues before the CDR3 end, the germline J gene is used to fill in that end. The V gene is TRBV2, the J gene TRBJ2-7, with D tentatively TRBD2 (5 bases). Germline CDR1 reads SNHLY; CDR2 reads FYNNEI. The V end was cut by 0 bases, the J end by 6 bases, with 9 bases between. This CDR3 contains 13 residues. CDR3 loop: CASSEAPGGEQYF. The CDR3 DNA, read in part, is TGTGCCAGCAGTGAAGCGCCAGGAGGCGAG.

Of note for this clone: At one boundary the junction diverges from the germline segment, which might be a read error. The CDR3 end is not reached by the read, which stops 3 residues before it; the germline J gene fills it in. Within the sample, other DNA sequences also encode this same CDR3. The chain is built from TRBV7-6 and TRBJ2-1; TRBD1 matches at 7 bases. The germline V gene has CDR1 SGHVS and CDR2 FNYEAQ. The CDR3 totals 14 residues. The CDR3 spells CASSIGTVNNEQFF. CDR3 DNA (partial): TGTGCTAGCAGCATCGGGACAGTAAACAATGAG.

As concerns this clone: The CDR3 is cut off 3 residues early in the read; its end comes from the germline J gene. The chain couples TRBV7-9 to TRBJ1-2; D is undetermined. The CDR3 spans 12 residues. The germline gives CDR1 SEHNR, CDR2 FQNEAQ (reference sequence). The CDR3 sequence is CASSRTPYDYTF. The sequenced CDR3 bases are TGTGCCAGCAGCCGAACCCCCTACGAC.

The CDR3 loop is CSAMDRLTTEAFF. The sequenced CDR3 bases are TGCAGTGCTATGGACAGGTTAACGACTGAA. The J gene is TRBJ1-1, the V gene TRBV20-1; 7 bases line up with TRBD1. Read data end 3 residues before the CDR3 end; the end is taken from the germline J gene. The germline V gene has CDR1 DFQATT and CDR2 SNEGSKA (reference sequence). Losses at the gene ends were 4 bases for V and 5 bases for J; bases not matched to a gene: 7. This CDR3 region has 13 residues.

Points on this clone: Read coverage stops 3 residues before the CDR3 terminus; the germline J gene supplies the remainder. J is TRBJ2-3 and V is TRBV20-1; 7 bases map to TRBD2. This CDR3 contains 13 residues. Germline loops: CDR1 DFQATT, CDR2 SNEGSKA (reference sequence). The part of the CDR3 DNA that was read is TGCAGTGCTAGGAGCGGGAAGGAGGGGACG. Amino acids: CSARSGKEGT. The CDR3 reads in full as CSARSGKEGTQYF.

As to this clone: The CDR3 goes on 3 residues after the read ends, and that part is filled in from the germline J gene. The chain is built from TRBV2 and TRBJ2-4; 8 bases map to TRBD2. From germline, CDR1 is SNHLY and CDR2 FYNNEI. This CDR3 spans 13 amino acids. The chain's CDR3 is CASSDQSGGTQYF. The CDR3 DNA, read in part, is TGTGCCAGCAGTGATCAAAGCGGGGGTACT. Variable domain in full (rest from reference TRBV2 and TRBJ2-4): EPEVTQTPSHQVTQMGQEVILRCVPISNHLYFYWYRQILGQKVEFLVSFYNNEISEKSEIFDDQFSVERPDGSNFTLKIRSTKLEDSAMYFCASSDQSGGTQYFGAGTRLSVL.

Comments on this clone: The missing CDR3 end, 3 residues past where the read stops, is filled in from the germline J gene. This chain connects TRBV20-1 to TRBJ2-5; TRBD2 agrees at 8 bases. This CDR3 spans 15 amino acids. In germline, CDR1 is DFQATT, CDR2 SNEGSKA (reference sequence). With 0 bases clipped from V and 5 bases from J, the junction kept 8 bases outside the gene matches. The covered CDR3 bases are TGCAGTGCTAGAGATGCAGCGGGAGAAAGGGAGACC. It codes for CSARDAAGERET. The whole CDR3 protein reads CSARDAAGERETQYF.

The CDR3 sequence: CASSRTGMGETQYF. CDR3 DNA (partial): TGCGCCAGCAGCCGGACAGGGATGGGGGAGACC. This rearrangement joins TRBV5-1 to TRBJ2-5, with TRBD1 matching 8 bases. The read gets to within 3 residues of the CDR3 end, and the germline J gene fills in the rest. This CDR3 is 14 amino acids long. V was pared by 4 bases and J by 5 bases, with 7 bases of the junction left unmatched. Germline V gene lookup returns CDR1 SGHRS and CDR2 YFSETQ.

Comments on this clone: The CDR3 goes on 3 residues after the read ends, and that part is filled in from the germline J gene. The rearrangement links TRBV19 to TRBJ2-7; the match to TRBD2 covers 14 bases. Per germline, CDR1 LNHDA and CDR2 SQIVND (reference sequence). CDR3 length equals 18 residues. Trimming cost V 3 bases and J 6 bases; bases outside gene matches: 13. Incomplete CDR3 DNA: TGTGCCAGTAGTATTAGACAGGGGGCGACTAGCGGGAGGGGCGAG. It is translated as CASSIRQGATSGRGE. The CDR3, in full, reads CASSIRQGATSGRGEQYF. Supplemented by reference TRBV19 and TRBJ2-7, the full variable domain reads DGGITQSPKYLFRKEGQNVTLSCEQNLNHDAMYWYRQDPGQGLRLIYYSQIVNDFQKGDIAEGYSVSREKKESFPLTVTSAQKNPTAFYLCASSIRQGATSGRGEQYFGPGTRLTVT.

Points on this clone: The read ends 3 residues shy of where the CDR3 ends; the end is completed using the germline J gene. The V gene is TRBV29-1, the J gene TRBJ1-3; TRBD1 agrees at 9 bases. With V trimmed by 7 bases and J by 0 bases, 10 bases remained unmatched. Germline V gives CDR1 SQVTM, CDR2 ANQGSEA. This CDR3 region has 16 residues. CDR3 DNA (partial): TGCAGCGCTGGGACAGGGATAGGAAGCTCTGGAAACACC. Its protein is CSAGTGIGSSGNT. The full CDR3 is CSAGTGIGSSGNTIYF. Variable domain in full (rest from reference TRBV29-1 and TRBJ1-3): SAVISQKPSRDICQRGTSLTIQCQVDSQVTMMFWYRQQPGQSLTLIATANQGSEATYESGFVIDKFPISRPNLTFSTLTVSNMSPEDSSIYLCSAGTGIGSSGNTIYFGEGSWLTVV.

For this clone: The read comes to an end 3 residues before the CDR3 does, leaving the germline J gene to fill in the end. The rearrangement links TRBV7-9 to TRBJ2-3; D is possibly TRBD2 (5 bases). CDR1 SEHNR and CDR2 FQNEAQ come from the germline V gene (reference sequence). CDR3 length: 13 residues. CDR3 protein: CASSSGVRETQYF. The part of the CDR3 DNA that was read is TGTGCCAGCAGCTCCGGGGTGAGGGAGACG. Looking up the rest from reference TRBV7-9 and TRBJ2-3 gives the full variable domain: DTGVSQNPRHKITKRGQNVTFRCDPISEHNRLYWYRQTLGQGPEFLTYFQNEAQLEKSRLLSDRFSAERPKGSFSTLEIQRTEQGDSAMYLCASSSGVRETQYFGPGTRLTVL.

As to this clone: The sequence runs out 3 residues before the end of the CDR3; the remainder is reconstructed from the germline J gene. The J gene is TRBJ2-7, the V gene TRBV30; 14 bases line up with TRBD2. CDR3 length: 16 amino acids. V shed 8 bases, J shed 2 bases, and the junction held 11 bases outside the gene matches. Germline V lookup: CDR1 GTSNPN, CDR2 SVGIG (reference sequence). CDR3 DNA, as far as it was read: TGTGCCGGGTCGGGACTAGCGGGAGCTGGGGCCTACGAG. Residues: CAGSGLAGAGAYE. The entire CDR3 is CAGSGLAGAGAYEQYF.